A single sample is the source of the 28 T cell receptor beta chains below, sequenced in a study of cytomegalovirus exposure and HLA in healthy donors (dated by TCRdb to about 2017). Library preparation employed the immunoSEQ multiplex PCR assay. A mixture of 60 forward primers for TCR Vbeta segments and 13 reverse primers for TCR Jbeta segments was used in the multiplex PCR. TCRdb retrieved this table from immuneACCESS and kept in-frame rearrangements only. Not all clones are present; in checked studies, unresolved V genes account for under half, and no reason is known for the remainder. In this sample the table shows 100,000 or so clones, roughly 80% of which occur a single time. 2.1% of the sample is held by the ten biggest clonotypes. Sequencing was carried out using PBMCs. These receptors were obtained from a man between 18 and 35 years old in good health and CMV-seronegative.

This clone was picked up one time. The sample has other DNA sequences that encode this CDR3 too. The chain has TRBV29-1 and TRBJ1-5, with D unresolved. Germline CDR1 is SQVTM and CDR2 is ANQGSEA. The ends were cut back, 4 bases at V and 1 base at J, with 5 bases in the middle. The CDR3 is 12 residues long. CDR3 bases: TGCAGCGTTGGAGGGAGCAATCAGCCCCAGCATTTT. Residues: CSVGGSNQPQHF. Combining the CDR3 with reference TRBV29-1 and TRBJ1-5 gives the whole variable domain SAVISQKPSRDICQRGTSLTIQCQVDSQVTMMFWYRQQPGQSLTLIATANQGSEATYESGFVIDKFPISRPNLTFSTLTVSNMSPEDSSIYLCSVGGSNQPQHFGDGTRLSIL.

The V and J genes are TRBV5-1 and TRBJ2-5, with TRBD1 as a possible D gene (5 bases). The better agreement between TRBJ2-7 and the DNA end casts doubt on the J call. The germline gives CDR1 SGHRS, CDR2 YFSETQ. This CDR3 spans 14 amino acids. In DNA form, the CDR3 reads TGCGCCAGCAGCTTGGACAGGAGCTCCTACGAGCAGTACTTC. It yields the protein CASSLDRSSYEQYF.

The rearrangement joins TRBV9 to TRBJ2-3; 9 nucleotides line up with TRBD2. This CDR3 has 16 residues. Germline V CDR1 and CDR2: SGDLS, YYNGEE. Trimming took 0 bases from V and 6 from J; bases not matched to a gene: 8. CDR3 coding DNA: TGTGCCAGCAGCGTAGAAATGGCGGGAGGGCAGGATACGCAGTATTTT. It encodes CASSVEMAGGQDTQYF.

J is TRBJ2-7 and V is TRBV2, with D perhaps matching TRBD2 (6 bases). V lost 6 bases, J lost 3 bases, and 6 bases lay in between. This CDR3 contains 11 residues. CDR1 and CDR2 (germline): SNHLY, FYNNEI. CDR3 loop: CASRTSYEQYF. The CDR3 region has the DNA TGTGCCAGCAGGACTAGCTACGAGCAGTACTTC.

The chain uses TRBV14 and TRBJ2-3; 9 bases align to TRBD2. With 6 bases clipped from V and 5 bases from J, the junction kept 9 bases outside the gene matches. Germline V gene data show CDR1 as SGHDN and CDR2 as FVKESK. This CDR3 is 15 amino acids long. The CDR3 is CASSSREGRGDTQYF. Written as DNA, the CDR3 is TGTGCCAGCAGTTCGCGGGAGGGCCGGGGAGATACGCAGTATTTT.

This chain uses TRBV6-1 with TRBJ2-6; D is undetermined. From germline, CDR1 is MNHNS and CDR2 SASEGT. Trimming removed 2 bases from V and 0 bases from J, with 5 bases in between. This CDR3 is built from 15 residues. CDR3 DNA: TGTGCCAGCAGTGAATGGGCCTCTGGGGCCAACGTCCTGACTTTC. It translates to CASSEWASGANVLTF.

This chain uses TRBV9 with TRBJ2-2, with a weak D call TRBD1 (7 bases). V was pared by 3 bases and J by 3 bases, with 21 bases between. The CDR3 length is 18 residues. Germline CDR1 SGDLS, CDR2 YYNGEE. CDR3 DNA sequence: TGTGCCAGCAGCGCCCACCAGGGGGACTTACTATACACCGGGGAGCTGTTTTTT. This sequence encodes CASSAHQGDLLYTGELFF.

This chain connects TRBV14 to TRBJ2-3, with 8 positions matching TRBD2. Germline V lookup: CDR1 SGHDN, CDR2 FVKESK. Germline trimming cut 2 bases from V and 2 bases from J; bases unmatched to any gene: 3. This CDR3 contains 15 residues. DNA of the CDR3: TGTGCCAGCAGCCAAACTAGCGGTCACACAGATACGCAGTATTTT. It is translated as CASSQTSGHTDTQYF. Full variable domain (remainder filled in from reference TRBV14 and TRBJ2-3): EAGVTQFPSHSVIEKGQTVTLRCDPISGHDNLYWYRRVMGKEIKFLLHFVKESKQDESGMPNNRFLAERTGGTYSTLKVQPAELEDSGVYFCASSQTSGHTDTQYFGPGTRLTVL.

This sequence joins TRBV6-5 and TRBJ1-1, with 11 bases that match TRBD1. CDR1 is MNHEY, CDR2 SVGAGI, per germline. The V gene end was trimmed by 4 bases and the J gene end by 7 bases; junction bases not matched to a gene: 8. CDR3 length equals 15 residues. The CDR3 DNA reads as TGTGCCAGCAGTTTCGCCGGGACAGGGGGTATTGAAGCTTTCTTT. Residues: CASSFAGTGGIEAFF.

The V gene is TRBV9, the J gene TRBJ2-1, with 14 bases matching TRBD2. Germline CDR1 reads SGDLS; CDR2 reads YYNGEE. The length of the CDR3 is 23 residues. The V and J ends lost 1 base and 5 bases, in that order; junction bases with no gene match: 23. The CDR3 DNA follows: TGTGCCAGCAGCGTAAATGTTGCTCACGACAGAGGGACTAGCGGGAGATGGAACAATGAGCAGTTCTTC. It encodes CASSVNVAHDRGTSGRWNNEQFF.

V and J are TRBV4-1 and TRBJ1-4; the match to TRBD1 covers 11 bases. This CDR3 has 14 residues. J lost 7 bases, V lost 6 bases, and 4 bases had no gene match. Germline CDR1 is MGHRA and CDR2 is YSYEKL. The CDR3, as DNA: TGCGCCAGCAGGGACAGGGGGCTCCCTGAAAAACTGTTTTTT. Its protein product is CASRDRGLPEKLFF.

CDR3 protein: CASSEHLGRENTEAFF. The CDR3 DNA reads as TGTGCCAGCAGTGAACACTTAGGCAGGGAGAACACTGAAGCTTTCTTT. V gene TRBV6-1 combines with J gene TRBJ1-1; D possibly corresponds to TRBD1 (5 bases). Germline V gene sequence: CDR1 MNHNS, CDR2 SASEGT. Trimming removed 2 bases at V and 1 base at J, with 14 bases between. The CDR3 runs 16 residues.

This clone was seen a handful of times. The chain carries TRBV25-1 and TRBJ1-5, with TRBD1 as a possible D gene (6 bases). Germline lookup yields CDR1 MGHDK and CDR2 SYGVNS. The CDR3 extends over 16 amino acids. Trimming cost V 3 bases and J 7 bases, with 19 bases left between them. The chain's CDR3 is CASSDTRGAEGQPQHF. The CDR3, as DNA: TGTGCCAGCAGTGATACCCGGGGGGCGGAAGGACAGCCCCAGCATTTT.

A single count supports this clone. The V gene is TRBV2, the J gene TRBJ2-7; the D gene is possibly TRBD2 (5 bases). The germline V and J ends were trimmed by 8 bases and 1 base, with 15 bases remaining between them. CDR1 is SNHLY and CDR2 is FYNNEI in the germline V gene. The CDR3 is 14 residues long. CDR3 sequence (DNA): TGTGCCAGCGCCAGGCAGAGGACTTCCTACGAGCAGTACTTC. Protein sequence: CASARQRTSYEQYF.

The chain couples TRBV18 to TRBJ2-7; the match to TRBD1 covers 11 bases. There are 13 residues in the CDR3. After removal of 6 bases from V and 3 bases from J, the junction contained 1 base not matched to a gene. Germline V CDR1 and CDR2: KGHSH, LQKENI. CDR3 DNA sequence: TGTGCCAGCTCCGGGACAGGGGGCTACGAGCAGTACTTC. Translating it yields CASSGTGGYEQYF.

This chain connects TRBV4-1 to TRBJ2-7; a possible D gene is TRBD2 (6 bases). Germline V CDR1 and CDR2: MGHRA, YSYEKL. The CDR3 totals 14 residues. V lost 4 bases to trimming and J lost 6 bases, with 16 bases between them. The CDR3 is CASSLGGITLEQYF. The CDR3 bases are TGCGCCAGCAGCCTAGGCGGGATTACACTCGAGCAGTACTTC.

This chain connects TRBV6-6 to TRBJ1-6, with D maybe TRBD1 (6 bases). Trimming shortened V by 5 bases and J by 10 bases, and 15 bases separated the two germline ends. This CDR3 spans 14 amino acids. In germline, CDR1 is MNHNY, CDR2 SVGAGI (reference sequence). The CDR3 DNA sequence: TGTGCCAGCAGTGACGACAGACAGGCGTCACCCCTCCACTTT. This sequence encodes CASSDDRQASPLHF.

The chain joins TRBV10-2 to TRBJ1-5, with 12 bases aligning to TRBD1. This CDR3 comprises 16 residues. Germline V gives CDR1 WSHSY, CDR2 SAAADI. V lost 4 bases and J lost 7; bases outside the gene matches: 8. CDR3 bases: TGCGCCAGCAGTGGGCGGGGACAGGGGGCCCGGCAGCCCCAGCATTTT. Translating it yields CASSGRGQGARQPQHF.

The chain links TRBV28 to TRBJ1-2; D is ambiguous. Trimming removed 3 bases from V and 8 bases from J, with 10 bases in between. The CDR3 loop spans 12 amino acids. CDR1 MDHEN and CDR2 SYDVKM come from the germline V gene. CDR3 bases: TGTGCCAGCAGTTTTCTGGGGAGGGGCTACACCTTC. Protein sequence: CASSFLGRGYTF.

V gene TRBV7-8 combines with J gene TRBJ2-5, with a possible D match to TRBD2 (6 bases). V dropped 5 bases and J dropped 1 base, with 11 bases sitting between them. Germline V CDR1 and CDR2: SGHVS, FQNEAQ. This CDR3 comprises 14 residues. The CDR3 DNA is TGTGCCAGCAGCCCACGGGACTCCCAAGAGACCCAGTACTTC. It yields the protein CASSPRDSQETQYF.

The rearrangement uses TRBV19 and TRBJ1-1; D possibly corresponds to TRBD1 (5 bases). V lost 1 base and J lost 4, with 7 bases in between. The CDR3 runs 13 residues. The V gene's germline CDR1 is LNHDA and CDR2 SQIVND (reference sequence). The CDR3 bases are TGTGCCAGTAGTATAGTGGGGGGCACTGAAGCTTTCTTT. Its protein is CASSIVGGTEAFF.

The chain links TRBV5-1 to TRBJ2-7, with D possibly TRBD2 on 6 matching bases. V was clipped by 4 bases and J by 6 bases, with 20 bases between them. This CDR3 has 15 amino acids. Looked up from germline, CDR1 is SGHRS and CDR2 is YFSETQ. CDR3 coding DNA: TGCGCCAGCAGCCTGCGGGTGGGGGGTTTTGGCGAGCAGTACTTC. Translating it yields CASSLRVGGFGEQYF. Based on the CDR3 plus reference TRBV5-1 and TRBJ2-7, the full variable domain is KAGVTQTPRYLIKTRGQQVTLSCSPISGHRSVSWYQQTPGQGLQFLFEYFSETQRNKGNFPGRFSGRQFSNSRSEMNVSTLELGDSALYLCASSLRVGGFGEQYFGPGTRLTVT.

The chain joins TRBV27 to TRBJ2-5, with 11 bases lining up with TRBD2. With V trimmed by 5 bases and J by 2 bases, 1 base remained unmatched. This CDR3 contains 14 residues. CDR1 and CDR2 (germline): MNHEY, SMNVEV (reference sequence). In DNA form, the CDR3 reads TGTGCCAGCAGTCTAGCGGGAGGTCAAGAGACCCAGTACTTC. It yields the protein CASSLAGGQETQYF.

The table lists this clone with a few counts. This chain joins TRBV18 and TRBJ2-6, with 9 bases matching TRBD1. Losses at the gene ends were 3 bases for V and 2 bases for J; bases not matched to a gene: 8. Germline CDR1 is KGHSH and CDR2 is LQKENI. The CDR3 is 18 residues long. Here the CDR3 reads CASSPRAQGATGANVLTF. Written as DNA, the CDR3 is TGTGCCAGCTCACCGAGGGCACAGGGGGCCACTGGGGCCAACGTCCTGACTTTC.

This chain joins TRBV5-1 and TRBJ2-7; 11 bases line up with TRBD1. This CDR3 has 14 amino acids. Germline V gene sequence: CDR1 SGHRS, CDR2 YFSETQ. V trimming: 3 bases; J trimming: 5 bases; junction bases outside the gene matches: 4. The CDR3, as DNA: TGCGCCAGCAGCTCGGACAGGGGGCGCGACGAGCAGTACTTC. It codes for CASSSDRGRDEQYF.

The chain combines TRBV28 with TRBJ2-5; the match to TRBD2 covers 7 bases. The CDR3 totals 15 residues. CDR1 is MDHEN, CDR2 SYDVKM, per germline. V lost 5 bases to trimming and J lost 5 bases; unmatched junction nucleotides: 11. This CDR3 reads CASSPAGGRGETQYF. CDR3 in DNA: TGTGCCAGCAGTCCCGCCGGGGGGAGAGGTGAGACCCAGTACTTC.

The chain joins TRBV29-1 to TRBJ1-4; D is undetermined. Trimming removed 4 bases from V and 8 bases from J, with 8 bases in between. The CDR3 runs 11 residues. Per the germline V gene, CDR1 is SQVTM and CDR2 is ANQGSEA. The CDR3: CSVGGSEKLFF. DNA for the CDR3: TGCAGCGTTGGCGGGTCCGAAAAACTGTTTTTT. Full variable domain (outside the CDR3, taken from reference TRBV29-1 and TRBJ1-4): SAVISQKPSRDICQRGTSLTIQCQVDSQVTMMFWYRQQPGQSLTLIATANQGSEATYESGFVIDKFPISRPNLTFSTLTVSNMSPEDSSIYLCSVGGSEKLFFGSGTQLSVL.

This chain joins TRBV7-8 and TRBJ2-3; 14 nucleotides align to TRBD2. Germline trimming cut 2 bases from V and 4 bases from J; bases unmatched to any gene: 11. The CDR3 covers 19 residues. CDR1 and CDR2 from the germline V gene are SGHVS and FQNEAQ. DNA for the CDR3: TGTGCCAGCAGCTTACGTGGTCCTTTGACTAGCGGGGGGGCAGATACGCAGTATTTT. It codes for CASSLRGPLTSGGADTQYF. Complete variable domain (other parts from reference TRBV7-8 and TRBJ2-3): GAGVSQSPRYKVAKRGQDVALRCDPISGHVSLFWYQQALGQGPEFLTYFQNEAQLDKSGLPSDRFFAERPEGSVSTLKIQRTQQEDSAVYLCASSLRGPLTSGGADTQYFGPGTRLTVL.